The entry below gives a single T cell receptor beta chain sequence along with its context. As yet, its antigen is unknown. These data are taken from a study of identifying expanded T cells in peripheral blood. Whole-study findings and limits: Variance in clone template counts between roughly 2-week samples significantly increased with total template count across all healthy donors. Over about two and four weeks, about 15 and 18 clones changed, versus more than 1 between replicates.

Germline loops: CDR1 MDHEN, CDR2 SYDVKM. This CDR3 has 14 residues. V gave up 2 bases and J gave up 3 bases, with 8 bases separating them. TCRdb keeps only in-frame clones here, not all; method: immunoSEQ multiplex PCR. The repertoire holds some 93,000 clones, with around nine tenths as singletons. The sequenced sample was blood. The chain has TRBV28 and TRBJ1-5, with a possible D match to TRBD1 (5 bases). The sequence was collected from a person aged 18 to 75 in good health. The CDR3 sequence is CASSLDRPNQPQHF. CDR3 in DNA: TGTGCCAGCAGTTTAGACAGACCCAATCAGCCCCAGCATTTT.